The clone carrying this TCR beta chain was seen a few times. The data stem from a study of early T cells in non-severe SARS-CoV-2 infection. Study details: Investigators sequenced bulk RNA drawn from unsorted whole blood, and chains remained unpaired.

Individually, cDNA molecules had unique molecular identifiers attached to them. TCRdb reprocessed the 5' RACE reads via MiXCR and lists one record per CDR3 protein. Of about 80,000 distinct CDR3 sequences in the sample, 5% were seen once. V lost 0 bases and J lost 1, with 10 bases in between. Per germline, CDR1 MNHEY and CDR2 SMNVEV (reference sequence). This CDR3 region has 16 residues. The sequenced sample was whole blood, obtained at baseline. V is TRBV27 and J is TRBJ1-5, with D unresolved. This clonotype originated in an adult who was a healthcare worker with PCR-confirmed SARS-CoV-2 infection or an uninfected control (not recorded which). CDR3 sequence reads: CASSLSIGSSNQPQHF. Here the CDR3 DNA reads TGTGCCAGCAGTTTATCTATAGGGTCGAGCAATCAGCCCCAGCATTTT.